A single sample gave rise to the 4 T cell receptor beta chains below, sequenced in a study of tumor-infiltrating lymphocytes in primary liver carcinoma. Researchers generated TCR beta cDNA from approximately 0.55 ug of total RNA, relying on a constant-region primer. Libraries covering TCR beta were generated through three nested multiplex PCR rounds (using a slightly modified ARM-PCR). The opening two PCR rounds, about 11 cycles each, paired TRBV1-TRBV30 forward primers with a C-beta reverse primer. MiXCR, applied by TCRdb to the multiplex PCR reads, yields one record per CDR3 protein. The sample holds some 120,000 distinct CDR3 sequences; under 65% are singletons and the top ten take more than 7%. The study co-extracted DNA and RNA from around 20-30 mg of unsorted bulk tissue. Sequenced: liver tumor tissue from sampling region 3. Subset meaning: tumor region T3, left-lateral pole. All receptors come from a woman aged 60 to 75 with primary liver carcinoma and hepatitis B virus infection.

This clonotype was seen just once. Given a much more abundant clone one base away, this may be a read error. V and J are TRBV28 and TRBJ2-1, with D maybe TRBD2 (6 bases). Between the trimmed V and J ends, which lost 11 bases and 0 bases, there was a span of 11 bases. Germline V gene data show CDR1 as MDHEN and CDR2 as SYDVKM. CDR3 length: 13 residues. Here the CDR3 DNA reads TGTGCCGGTAGCGGTAGCTCCTACAATGAGCAGTTCTTC. Its translation: CAGSGSSYNEQFF.

On this clonotype itself: The junction differs from germline at one of its ends, possibly a read error. The chain recombines TRBV7-8 with TRBJ2-7; possibly TRBD2 for D (5 bases). Germline lookup yields CDR1 SGHVS and CDR2 FQNEAQ. The CDR3 has 16 amino acids. CDR3 sequence reads: CASSSPGSRAAYKQYF. The CDR3 nucleotides read TGTGCCAGCAGCTCCCCGGGATCACGGGCGGCCTACAAGCAGTACTTC.

This clonotype was found once. This sequence may be a read error, since a much larger clone differs from it by one base. The V call is TRBV5-5, the J call TRBJ2-1; D unclear. CDR3 length: 15 residues. CDR1 is SGHKS and CDR2 is YYEKEE in the germline V gene (reference sequence). V lost 1 base, J lost 1 base, and 9 bases lay in between. The CDR3 nucleotides are TGTGCCAGCAGCTTGTTGAAGACGTCCTACAATGAGCAGTTCTTC. Encoded protein: CASSLLKTSYNEQFF.

As regards this clonotype: Mismatch with germline at one junction end may stem from a read error. The V gene is TRBV11-2, the J gene TRBJ1-4; D remains ambiguous. The CDR3 totals 15 residues. CDR1 and CDR2 (germline): SGHAT, FQNNGV. CDR3 nucleotides: TGTGCCAGCAGCCCGAGGCCCGCAAATAATGAAGAACTGTTTTTT. It encodes CASSPRPANNEELFF.